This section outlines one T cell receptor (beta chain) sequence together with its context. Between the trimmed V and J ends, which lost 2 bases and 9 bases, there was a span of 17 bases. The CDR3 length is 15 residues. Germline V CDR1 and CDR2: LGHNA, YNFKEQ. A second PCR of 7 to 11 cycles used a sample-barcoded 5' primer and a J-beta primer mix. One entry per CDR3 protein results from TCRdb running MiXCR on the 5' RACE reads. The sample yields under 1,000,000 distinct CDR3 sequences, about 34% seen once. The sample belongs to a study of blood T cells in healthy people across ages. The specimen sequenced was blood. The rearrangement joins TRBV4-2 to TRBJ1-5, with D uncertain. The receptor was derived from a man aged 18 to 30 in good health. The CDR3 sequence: CASSQSYRADGPQHF. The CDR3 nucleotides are TGTGCCAGCAGCCAATCGTACAGAGCAGATGGGCCCCAGCATTTT.